This T cell receptor beta chain originates from a study of T cells after yellow fever vaccination. Each CDR3 protein gets one entry after TCRdb re-called the 5' RACE reads with MiXCR. This sample has 110,000 to 150,000 distinct CDR3 sequences, with around 6.3% found just once. This clonotype occurred many times. The starting material was CD4+ T cells sorted from PBMCs, obtained 10 days after the yellow fever booster vaccination. The TCR sequence derives from a man younger than 45 who received the YFV17D yellow fever vaccine.

In nucleotides, the CDR3 is TGTGCCAGCACAGGGGGAGGGACAGGCTTCTACGAGCAGTACTTC. Translation gives CASTGGGTGFYEQYF. This chain links TRBV28 with TRBJ2-7; D may be TRBD1 (8 bases). V lost 7 bases, J lost 3 bases, and 19 bases lay in between. The CDR3 loop spans 15 amino acids. Germline CDR1 MDHEN, CDR2 SYDVKM.